This T cell receptor beta chain comes out of a study of T-cell reconstitution after alpha-beta-depleted transplantation in children. The CDR3 length is 11 residues. Germline CDR1 reads MGHRA; CDR2 reads YSYEKL. V lost 3 bases and J lost 5, with 5 bases in between. This clonotype has at least ten counts. Using unique molecular identifiers, the investigators prepared the TCRbeta library. Using its own MiXCR run on the PCR reads, TCRdb lists one record per CDR3 protein. The data show about 340,000 distinct CDR3 sequences, 10% seen once. Here the sequenced sample was PBMCs from the stem cell graft donor, taken from the stem cell graft. J is TRBJ2-7 and V is TRBV4-1; no firm D call. The TCR comes from a human donor who donated a stem cell graft to a child with acute lymphoblastic leukemia. CDR3 DNA: TGCGCCAGCAGCCACTTAGACGAGCAGTACTTC. Protein sequence: CASSHLDEQYF.